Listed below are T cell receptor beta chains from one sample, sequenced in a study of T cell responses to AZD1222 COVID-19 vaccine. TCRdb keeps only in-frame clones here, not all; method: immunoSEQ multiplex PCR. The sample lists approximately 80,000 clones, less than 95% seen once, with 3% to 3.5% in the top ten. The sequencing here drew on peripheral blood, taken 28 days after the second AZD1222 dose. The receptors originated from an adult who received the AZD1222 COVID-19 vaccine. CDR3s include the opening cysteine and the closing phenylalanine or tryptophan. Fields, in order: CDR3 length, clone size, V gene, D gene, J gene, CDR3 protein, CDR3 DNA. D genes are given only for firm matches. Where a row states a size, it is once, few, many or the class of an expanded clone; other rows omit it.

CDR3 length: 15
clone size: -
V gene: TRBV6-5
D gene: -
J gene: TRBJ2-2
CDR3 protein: CASSFGTENTGELFF
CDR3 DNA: TGTGCCAGCAGTTTCGGGACTGAGAACACCGGGGAGCTGTTTTTT

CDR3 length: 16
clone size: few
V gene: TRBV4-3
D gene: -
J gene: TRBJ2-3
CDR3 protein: CASSQGGVDSLDTQYF
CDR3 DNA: TGCGCCAGCAGCCAAGGGGGGGTTGACAGCCTAGATACGCAGTATTTT

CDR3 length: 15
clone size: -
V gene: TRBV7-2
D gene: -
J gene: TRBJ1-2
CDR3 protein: CASSSRDGPASGYTF
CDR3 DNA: TGTGCCAGCAGCTCGAGGGACGGACCAGCGAGTGGCTACACCTTC

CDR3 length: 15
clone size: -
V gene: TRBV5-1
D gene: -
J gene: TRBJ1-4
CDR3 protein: CASSLDPLPNEKLFF
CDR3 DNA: TGCGCCAGCAGCTTGGACCCTCTCCCGAATGAAAAACTGTTTTTT

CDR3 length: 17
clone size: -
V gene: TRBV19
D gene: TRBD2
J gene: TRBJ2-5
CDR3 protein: CASSMGPTGGGQETQYF
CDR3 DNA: TGTGCCAGTAGTATGGGCCCTACTGGGGGGGGCCAAGAGACCCAGTACTTC

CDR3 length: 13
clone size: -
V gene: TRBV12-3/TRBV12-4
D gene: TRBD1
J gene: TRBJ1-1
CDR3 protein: CASRAQGVDEAFF
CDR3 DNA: TGTGCCAGCAGAGCACAGGGGGTAGATGAAGCTTTCTTT

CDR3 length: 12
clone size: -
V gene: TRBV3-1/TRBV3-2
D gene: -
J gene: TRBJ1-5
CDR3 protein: CAAGQGNQPQHF
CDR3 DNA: TGTGCCGCTGGTCAGGGCAATCAGCCCCAGCATTTT

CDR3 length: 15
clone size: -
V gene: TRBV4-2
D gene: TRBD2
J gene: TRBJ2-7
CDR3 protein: CASSQGVREDYEQYF
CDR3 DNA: TGTGCCAGCAGCCAAGGAGTGCGGGAGGATTACGAGCAGTACTTC

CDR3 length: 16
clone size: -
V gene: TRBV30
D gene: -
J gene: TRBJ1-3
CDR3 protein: CAWAETLPSRGNTIYF
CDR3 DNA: TGTGCCTGGGCTGAAACCCTACCTTCGCGTGGAAACACCATATATTTT

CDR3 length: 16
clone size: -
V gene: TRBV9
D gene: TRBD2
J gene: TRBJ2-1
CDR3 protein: CASSPRLAGGPNEQFF
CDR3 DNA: TGTGCCAGCAGCCCAAGGCTAGCGGGGGGGCCGAATGAGCAGTTCTTC

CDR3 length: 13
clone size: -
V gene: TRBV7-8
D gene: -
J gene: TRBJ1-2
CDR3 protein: CASSLDSNYGYTF
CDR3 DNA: TGTGCCAGCAGCTTAGACAGTAACTATGGCTACACCTTC

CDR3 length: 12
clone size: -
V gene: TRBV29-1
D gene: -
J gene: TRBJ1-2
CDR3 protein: CSVRVGDYGYTF
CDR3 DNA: TGCAGCGTCCGAGTAGGTGACTATGGCTACACCTTC

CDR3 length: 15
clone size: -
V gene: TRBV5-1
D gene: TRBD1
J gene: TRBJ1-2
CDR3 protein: CATPGVRTGIDGYTF
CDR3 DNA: TGCGCCACCCCGGGAGTCCGGACAGGGATCGATGGCTACACCTTC

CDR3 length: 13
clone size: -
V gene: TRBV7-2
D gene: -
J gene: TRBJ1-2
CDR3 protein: CASSFERYYGYTF
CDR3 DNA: TGTGCCAGCAGCTTCGAACGGTACTATGGCTACACCTTC

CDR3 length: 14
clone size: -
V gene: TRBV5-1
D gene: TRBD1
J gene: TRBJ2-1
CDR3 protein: CASSRRTGVNEQFF
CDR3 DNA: TGCGCCAGCAGCCGCCGGACAGGGGTCAATGAGCAGTTCTTC

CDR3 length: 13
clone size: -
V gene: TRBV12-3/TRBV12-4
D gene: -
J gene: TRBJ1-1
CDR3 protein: CASKLSPSTEAFF
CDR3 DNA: TGTGCCAGCAAGTTATCGCCAAGCACTGAAGCTTTCTTT

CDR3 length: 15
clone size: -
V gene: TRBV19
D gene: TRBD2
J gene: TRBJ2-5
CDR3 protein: CASSKGTSGSETQYF
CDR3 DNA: TGTGCCAGTAGTAAGGGGACTAGCGGGAGTGAGACCCAGTACTTC

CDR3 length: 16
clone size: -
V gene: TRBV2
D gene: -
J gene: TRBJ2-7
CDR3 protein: CASRTLAEPRSYEQYF
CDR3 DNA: TGTGCCAGCAGGACCCTTGCCGAACCGAGGTCCTACGAGCAGTACTTC

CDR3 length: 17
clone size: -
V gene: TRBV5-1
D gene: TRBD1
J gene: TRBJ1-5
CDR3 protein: CASSLVAMGQGDQPQHF
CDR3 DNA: TGCGCCAGCAGCTTGGTAGCAATGGGACAGGGGGACCAGCCCCAGCATTTT

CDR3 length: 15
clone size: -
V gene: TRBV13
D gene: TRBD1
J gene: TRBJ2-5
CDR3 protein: CASSLQGGFEGTQYF
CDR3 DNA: TGTGCCAGCAGCTTACAAGGGGGCTTCGAGGGGACCCAGTACTTC

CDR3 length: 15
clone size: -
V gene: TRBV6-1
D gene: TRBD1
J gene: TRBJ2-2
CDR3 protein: CASRRGTANTGELFF
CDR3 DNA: TGTGCCAGCAGGAGAGGGACAGCGAACACCGGGGAGCTGTTTTTT

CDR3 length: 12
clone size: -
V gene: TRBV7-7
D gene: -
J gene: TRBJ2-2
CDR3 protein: CASSPGVGELFF
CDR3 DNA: TGTGCCAGCAGCCCTGGGGTCGGGGAGCTGTTTTTT

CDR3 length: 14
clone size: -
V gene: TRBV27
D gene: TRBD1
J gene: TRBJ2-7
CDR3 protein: CASSRDRASYEQYF
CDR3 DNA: TGTGCCAGCAGTAGAGACAGGGCTTCTTACGAGCAGTACTTC

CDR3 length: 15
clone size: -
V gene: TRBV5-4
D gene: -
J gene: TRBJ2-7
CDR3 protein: CASSLVGSYSDEQYF
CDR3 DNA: TGTGCCAGCAGCCTGGTCGGGTCGTATTCGGACGAGCAGTACTTC

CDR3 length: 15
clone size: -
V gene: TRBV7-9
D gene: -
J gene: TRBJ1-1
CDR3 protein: CASTPHRASNTEAFF
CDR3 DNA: TGTGCCAGCACCCCACACCGGGCTTCGAACACTGAAGCTTTCTTT

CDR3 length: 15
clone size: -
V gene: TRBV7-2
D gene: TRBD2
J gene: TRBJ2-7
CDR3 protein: CASSPRGTSGLEQYF
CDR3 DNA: TGTGCCAGCAGCCCCCGAGGGACTAGCGGTTTAGAGCAGTACTTC

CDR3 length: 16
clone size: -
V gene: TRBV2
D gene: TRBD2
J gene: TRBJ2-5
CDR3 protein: CASTLPGTSGMETQYF
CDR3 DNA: TGTGCCAGCACCCTCCCCGGGACTAGCGGGATGGAGACCCAGTACTTC

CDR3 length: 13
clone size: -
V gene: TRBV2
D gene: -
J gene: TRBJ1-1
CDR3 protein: CASTQGSNTEAFF
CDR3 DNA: TGTGCCAGCACCCAGGGGAGTAACACTGAAGCTTTCTTT

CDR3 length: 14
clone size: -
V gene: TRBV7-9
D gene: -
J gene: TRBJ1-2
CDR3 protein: CASTRAGLSYGYTF
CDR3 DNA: TGTGCCAGCACTAGGGCGGGGCTTAGCTATGGCTACACCTTC

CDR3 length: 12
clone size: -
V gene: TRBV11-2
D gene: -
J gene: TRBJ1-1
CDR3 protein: CASSLGFAEAFF
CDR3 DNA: TGTGCCAGCAGCTTGGGGTTCGCTGAAGCTTTCTTT

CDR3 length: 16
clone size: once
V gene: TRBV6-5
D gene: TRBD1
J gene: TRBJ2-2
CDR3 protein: CASSYSTGSNTGELFF
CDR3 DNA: TGTGCCAGCAGTTACTCGACAGGGAGTAACACCGGGGAGCTGTTTTTT

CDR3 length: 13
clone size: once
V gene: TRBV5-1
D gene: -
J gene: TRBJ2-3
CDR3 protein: CASSTPSTDTQYF
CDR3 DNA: TGCGCCAGCAGCACGCCTAGCACAGATACGCAGTATTTT

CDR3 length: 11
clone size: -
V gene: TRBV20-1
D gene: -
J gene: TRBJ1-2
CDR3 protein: CSARDSYGYTF
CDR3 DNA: TGCAGTGCTAGAGACAGCTATGGCTACACCTTC

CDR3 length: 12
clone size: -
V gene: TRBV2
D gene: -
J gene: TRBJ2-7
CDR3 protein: CASRADSYEQYF
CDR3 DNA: TGTGCCAGCAGAGCGGACAGCTACGAGCAGTACTTC

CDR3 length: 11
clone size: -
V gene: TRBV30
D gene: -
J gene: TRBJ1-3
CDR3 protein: CAWSNADTIYF
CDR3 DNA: TGTGCCTGGAGTAACGCAGACACCATATATTTT

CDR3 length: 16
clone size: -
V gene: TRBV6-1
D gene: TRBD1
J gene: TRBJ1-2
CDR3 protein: CASSEAATGGRYGYTF
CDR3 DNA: TGTGCCAGCAGTGAAGCGGCCACAGGGGGCCGCTATGGCTACACCTTC

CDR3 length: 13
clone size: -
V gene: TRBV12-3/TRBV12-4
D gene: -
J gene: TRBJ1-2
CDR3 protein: CASSSEGVYGYTF
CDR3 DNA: TGTGCCAGCAGTTCCGAAGGAGTTTATGGCTACACCTTC

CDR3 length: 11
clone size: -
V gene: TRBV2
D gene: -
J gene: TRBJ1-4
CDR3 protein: CASSVEEKLFF
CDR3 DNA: TGTGCCAGCAGTGTCGAGGAAAAACTGTTTTTT

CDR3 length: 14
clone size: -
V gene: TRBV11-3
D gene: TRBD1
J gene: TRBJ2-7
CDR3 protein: CASSPGTGSYEQYF
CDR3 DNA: TGTGCCAGCAGCCCAGGGACAGGTTCCTACGAGCAGTACTTC

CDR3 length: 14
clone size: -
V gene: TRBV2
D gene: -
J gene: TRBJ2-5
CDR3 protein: CASSEATATETQYF
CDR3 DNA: TGTGCCAGCAGTGAAGCTACCGCGACGGAGACCCAGTACTTC

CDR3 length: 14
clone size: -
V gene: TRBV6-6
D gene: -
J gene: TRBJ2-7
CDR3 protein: CASSYSSGAYEQYF
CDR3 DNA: TGTGCCAGCAGTTACTCCTCGGGGGCGTACGAGCAGTACTTC

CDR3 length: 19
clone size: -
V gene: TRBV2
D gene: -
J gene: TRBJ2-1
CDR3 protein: CASYAASGHRLADYNEQFF
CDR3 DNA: TGTGCCAGCTACGCAGCTTCGGGACATAGGCTAGCGGACTACAATGAGCAGTTCTTC

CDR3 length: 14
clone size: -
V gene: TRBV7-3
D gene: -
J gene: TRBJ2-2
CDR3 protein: CASSSTGNTGELFF
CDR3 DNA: TGTGCCAGCAGCTCGACAGGGAACACCGGGGAGCTGTTTTTT

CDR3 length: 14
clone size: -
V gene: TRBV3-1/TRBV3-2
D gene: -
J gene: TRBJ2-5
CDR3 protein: CASSQVASEETQYF
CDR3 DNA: TGTGCCAGCAGCCAAGTGGCTAGCGAGGAGACCCAGTACTTC

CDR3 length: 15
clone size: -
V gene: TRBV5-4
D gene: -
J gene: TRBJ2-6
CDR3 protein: CASSFGNSGANVLTF
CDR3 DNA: TGTGCCAGCAGCTTCGGTAACTCTGGGGCCAACGTCCTGACTTTC

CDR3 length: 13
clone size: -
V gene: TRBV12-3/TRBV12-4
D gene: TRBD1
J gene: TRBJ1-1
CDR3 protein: CASSRNRGTEAFF
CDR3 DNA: TGTGCCAGCAGCCGAAACAGGGGCACTGAAGCTTTCTTT

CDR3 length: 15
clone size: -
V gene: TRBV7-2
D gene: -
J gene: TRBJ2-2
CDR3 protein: CASSLAPLGTGELFF
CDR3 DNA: TGTGCCAGCAGCTTAGCGCCCCTGGGGACCGGGGAGCTGTTTTTT

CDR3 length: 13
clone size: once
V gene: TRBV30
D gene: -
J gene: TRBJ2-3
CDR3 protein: CAWSPGLADTQYF
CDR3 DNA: TGTGCCTGGAGTCCGGGACTCGCAGATACGCAGTATTTT

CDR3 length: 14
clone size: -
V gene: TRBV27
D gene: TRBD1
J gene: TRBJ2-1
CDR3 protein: CASSKAGGYNEQFF
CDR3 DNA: TGTGCCAGCAGTAAGGCAGGGGGCTACAATGAGCAGTTCTTC